This record covers a single T cell receptor beta chain. The source of the sample is a study of PD-L1 blockade in urothelial cancer. The sample's time point: pretreatment peripheral blood. Germline assignment: CDR1 MNHEY and CDR2 SMNVEV (reference sequence). Trimming took 4 bases from V and 6 from J; bases not matched to a gene: 8. The CDR3 is 14 amino acids. The table came from immunoSEQ multiplex PCR; TCRdb's copy has only in-frame clones and leaves some out. The table lists 60,000 to 75,000 clones, roughly 86% of them singletons. The chain couples TRBV27 to TRBJ1-2; 7 bases are a match to TRBD1. Source: PBMCs, taken around atezolizumab (anti-PD-L1) treatment. The source of this sequence is a man in his sixties with urothelial cancer. CDR3 residues: CASSWRQGLHGYTF. The DNA of the CDR3 is TGTGCCAGCAGTTGGAGACAGGGCTTACATGGCTACACCTTC.